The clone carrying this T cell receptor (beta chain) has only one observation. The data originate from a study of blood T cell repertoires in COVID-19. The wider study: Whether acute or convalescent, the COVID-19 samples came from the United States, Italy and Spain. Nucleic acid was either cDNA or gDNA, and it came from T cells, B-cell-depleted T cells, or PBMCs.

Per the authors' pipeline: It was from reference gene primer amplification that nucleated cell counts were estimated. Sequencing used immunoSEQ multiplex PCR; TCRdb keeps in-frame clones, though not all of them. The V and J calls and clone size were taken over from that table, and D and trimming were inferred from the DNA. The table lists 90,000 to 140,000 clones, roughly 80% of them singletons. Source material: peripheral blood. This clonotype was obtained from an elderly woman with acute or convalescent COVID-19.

For the CDR3, the DNA is TGTGCCAGTAGTATACTACCGATTCTTTACACTGAAGCTTTCTTT. Residues: CASSILPILYTEAFF. The V gene is TRBV19, the J gene TRBJ1-1; D not resolved. This CDR3 is 15 amino acids long. Looked up from germline, CDR1 is LNHDA and CDR2 is SQIVND (reference sequence). V lost 2 bases, J lost 3 bases, and 13 bases lay in between.